The 13 T cell receptor beta chains below come from one sample, sequenced in a study of blood T cell repertoires in COVID-19. Clones were sequenced by immunoSEQ multiplex PCR, and TCRdb holds only the in-frame ones, with some missing. The sample has about 59,000 clones, roughly 80% seen once; the top ten hold 18%. Material for sequencing was peripheral blood. The receptors originated from a woman in her forties or fifties with active or convalescent COVID-19.

This clone showed up just a few times. This chain links TRBV15 with TRBJ2-2, with a tentative D call TRBD2 (6 bases). V was shortened by 5 bases and J by 4 bases, with 11 bases between the two germline ends. The CDR3 has 14 residues. Germline V gives CDR1 LNHNV, CDR2 YYDKDF (reference sequence). The CDR3 DNA follows: TGTGCCACCAGCTTGGAGGGCCGCACCGGGGAGCTGTTTTTT. Its protein product is CATSLEGRTGELFF. Complete variable domain (other parts from reference TRBV15 and TRBJ2-2): DAMVIQNPRYQVTQFGKPVTLSCSQTLNHNVMYWYQQKSSQAPKLLFHYYDKDFNNEADTPDNFQSRRPNTSFCFLDIRSPGLGDTAMYLCATSLEGRTGELFFGEGSRLTVL.

The chain carries TRBV21-1 and TRBJ1-1. TRBV21-1 is a documented pseudogene. The CDR3 is made up of 13 amino acids. CDR3 protein: CATPIGGASEAFF. CDR3 coding DNA: TGTGCCACCCCCATAGGGGGGGCGAGTGAAGCTTTCTTT.

The gene calls are TRBV18 and TRBJ2-3; D call uncertain. Trimming shortened V by 3 bases and J by 2 bases, and 12 bases separated the two germline ends. The CDR3 runs 15 residues. Per germline, CDR1 KGHSH and CDR2 LQKENI. This chain's CDR3 is CASSPTSRYTDTQYF. The CDR3 DNA reads TGTGCCAGCTCACCGACAAGTCGGTACACAGATACGCAGTATTTT.

The chain has TRBV6-2 or TRBV6-3 and TRBJ2-3, with 7 bases aligning to TRBD2. The CDR3 loop spans 14 amino acids. V was pared by 6 bases and J by 2 bases, with 5 bases of the junction left unmatched. CDR1 and CDR2 from the germline V gene are MNHEY and SVGEGT. The CDR3 sequence: CASSWTSLTDTQYF. The CDR3 region has the DNA TGTGCCAGCAGCTGGACTAGTCTCACAGATACGCAGTATTTT.

The V and J genes are TRBV11-3 and TRBJ2-1; 10 nucleotides match TRBD2. The CDR3 contains 17 residues. With 1 base clipped from V and 6 bases from J, the junction kept 9 bases outside the gene matches. The germline V gene encodes CDR1 SGHNT and CDR2 YENEEA. The CDR3 loop is CASSLGQTGTSANEQFF. The CDR3 DNA reads TGTGCCAGCAGCTTAGGACAAACCGGGACTAGCGCCAATGAGCAGTTCTTC. Full variable domain (rest looked up from reference TRBV11-3 and TRBJ2-1): EAGVVQSPRYKIIEKKQPVAFWCNPISGHNTLYWYLQNLGQGPELLIRYENEEAVDDSQLPKDRFSAERLKGVDSTLKIQPAELGDSAVYLCASSLGQTGTSANEQFFGPGTRLTVL.

The rearrangement links TRBV12-5 to TRBJ2-5, with 11 bases that match TRBD1. The CDR3 is made up of 15 amino acids. CDR1 and CDR2 (germline): LGHNT, FRNRAP. V gave up 7 bases and J gave up 6 bases; unmatched junction bases: 10. CDR3 bases: TGTGCTAGTGCCCCTGGGACAGGGGGTGTGAAGACCCAGTACTTC. Protein product: CASAPGTGGVKTQYF.

The gene calls are TRBV20-1 and TRBJ2-1; 7 bases line up with TRBD2. V dropped 3 bases and J dropped 4; count of bases not matched to a gene: 12. Germline CDR1 DFQATT, CDR2 SNEGSKA (reference sequence). The CDR3 is 16 amino acids. The chain's CDR3 is CSASLLRASGYNEQFF. In DNA, the CDR3 is TGCAGTGCTAGTCTATTGCGGGCTAGCGGTTACAATGAGCAGTTCTTC.

This clone was seen repeatedly, ten times or more. The chain uses TRBV3-1 (or the pseudogene TRBV3-2) and TRBJ1-1, with D uncertain. V was cut by 0 bases and J by 0 bases, with 8 bases left in between. The germline V gene has CDR1 LGHDT and CDR2 YNNKEL (reference sequence). The CDR3 sequence is 15 residues long. CDR3 in amino acids: CASSQEAVMNTEAFF. CDR3 bases: TGTGCCAGCAGCCAAGAGGCGGTAATGAACACTGAAGCTTTCTTT.

This clone was seen a single time. The rearrangement uses TRBV10-1 and TRBJ2-3, with TRBD2 identical over 9 bases. The CDR3 sequence is 15 residues long. Trimming cost V 4 bases and J 6 bases; bases outside gene matches: 8. Germline loops: CDR1 WNHNN, CDR2 SYGVQD (reference sequence). CDR3 in DNA: TGCGCCAGCAGTGGGGGGCTAGCGGGATCGGATACGCAGTATTTT. Translated: CASSGGLAGSDTQYF.

This chain uses TRBV7-6 with TRBJ2-7; weak D call: TRBD2 (5 bases). This CDR3 has 16 residues. CDR1 is SGHVS and CDR2 is FNYEAQ in the germline V gene. The V gene lost 5 bases and the J gene lost 1 base, with 18 bases spanning the gap. The CDR3 loop is CASSPGLYPMSYEQYF. CDR3 DNA: TGTGCCAGCAGCCCCGGACTCTACCCGATGTCCTACGAGCAGTACTTC.

The chain recombines TRBV4-1 with TRBJ2-6; D might be TRBD2 (5 bases). The length of the CDR3 is 16 residues. V was trimmed by 3 bases and J by 2 bases, leaving 11 bases between them. Per germline, CDR1 MGHRA and CDR2 YSYEKL. For the CDR3, the DNA is TGCGCCAGCAGCCAGGGGAGAGCAGCTGGGGCCAACGTCCTGACTTTC. It is translated as CASSQGRAAGANVLTF.

This clone was detected a few times. The rearrangement joins TRBV4-1 to TRBJ1-1; no definite D call. Trimming took off 0 bases at V and 7 bases at J, with 15 bases between the two ends. The CDR3 runs to 15 residues. Germline V lookup: CDR1 MGHRA, CDR2 YSYEKL. CDR3 protein: CASSQETTPGGEAFF. The CDR3 DNA follows: TGCGCCAGCAGCCAAGAGACAACCCCTGGAGGTGAAGCTTTCTTT.

This clone was counted at least ten times. The chain is built from TRBV10-1 and TRBJ2-1; 9 nucleotides line up with TRBD2. The ends lost 6 bases at V and 3 bases at J; junction bases unmatched: 9. Germline values: CDR1 WNHNN, CDR2 SYGVQD (reference sequence). The CDR3 has 16 amino acids. The CDR3 here is CASSDPRAGGYNEQFF. For the CDR3, the DNA is TGCGCCAGCAGCGACCCACGAGCGGGAGGCTACAATGAGCAGTTCTTC.